Listed below are T cell receptor beta chains from one sample, sequenced in a study of blood T cell repertoires in COVID-19. Generated by immunoSEQ multiplex PCR, the TCRdb table keeps only in-frame clones and is missing some. This table has around 270,000 clones, about 80% appearing once. Source material: peripheral blood. These receptors were collected from a person aged 65-85 years with COVID-19, enrolled during active disease. The CDR3 runs from the conserved cysteine through the conserved F or W. Fields, in order: clone size, D gene, J gene, CDR3 length, V gene, CDR3 protein, CDR3 DNA. The D gene is left open where the match is weak. Only part of the rows carry a size: once, few, many, or a class if the clone is expanded.

>.|TRBD1|TRBJ1-4|14|TRBV7-2
CASSSAGGYEKLFF
TGTGCCAGCAGCTCAGCAGGGGGTTATGAAAAACTGTTTTTT
>.|.|TRBJ1-3|16|TRBV6-1
CASSEARGGSQNTIYF
TGTGCCAGCAGTGAAGCTCGGGGGGGCTCTCAAAACACCATATATTTT
>.|.|TRBJ1-2|14|TRBV3-1/TRBV3-2
CASNEAGRPYGYTF
TGTGCCAGCAACGAAGCGGGGCGCCCCTATGGCTACACCTTC
>.|.|TRBJ2-2|17|TRBV30
CAWAYRGGRRWTGELFF
TGTGCCTGGGCCTACAGGGGGGGCCGGAGATGGACCGGGGAGCTGTTTTTT
>.|.|TRBJ1-1|13|TRBV19
CASSVALYTEAFF
TGTGCCAGTAGTGTTGCGCTCTACACTGAAGCTTTCTTT
>once|TRBD1|TRBJ2-5|16|TRBV7-3
CASSPPRDRPLETQYF
TGTGCCAGCAGCCCGCCTCGGGACAGGCCCTTAGAGACCCAGTACTTC
>.|TRBD1|TRBJ2-5|21|TRBV30
CAWSVERPPPHNTGGVETQYF
TGTGCCTGGAGTGTTGAGCGGCCCCCACCACACAATACAGGGGGAGTAGAGACCCAGTACTTC
>.|.|TRBJ1-6|13|TRBV27
CASNQGRNSPLHF
TGTGCCAGCAACCAGGGTCGAAATTCACCCCTCCACTTT
>.|TRBD2|TRBJ2-1|14|TRBV11-1
CASSKSGRYNEQFF
TGTGCCAGCAGCAAAAGCGGGAGGTACAATGAGCAGTTCTTC
>once|.|TRBJ2-3|13|TRBV11-2
CASRASVQDTQYF
TGTGCCAGCAGAGCCTCGGTCCAAGATACGCAGTATTTT
>.|.|TRBJ1-1|13|TRBV7-2
CASSSEVWAEAFF
TGTGCCAGCAGCTCCGAGGTATGGGCTGAAGCTTTCTTT
>.|TRBD2|TRBJ2-3|14|TRBV7-9
CASSLWEGTDTQYF
TGTGCCAGCAGCTTATGGGAGGGGACAGATACGCAGTATTTT
>.|TRBD1|TRBJ1-5|14|TRBV27
CASILRQGGQPQHF
TGTGCCAGCATACTGAGACAGGGAGGCCAGCCCCAGCATTTT
>once|TRBD1|TRBJ2-7|16|TRBV5-1
CASSLAGTGRTYEQYF
TGCGCCAGCAGCTTGGCAGGGACAGGGAGGACCTACGAGCAGTACTTC
>.|TRBD1|TRBJ1-5|15|TRBV4-1
CASSQGTGYNQPQHF
TGCGCCAGCAGCCAAGGGACAGGTTACAATCAGCCCCAGCATTTT
>.|.|TRBJ2-2|15|TRBV5-5
CASSTQRVQTGELFF
TGTGCCAGCAGCACCCAGCGGGTACAGACCGGGGAGCTGTTTTTT
>.|TRBD1|TRBJ1-3|13|TRBV6-5
CASRLGQGNTIYF
TGTGCCAGCAGGCTGGGACAGGGAAACACCATATATTTT
>.|TRBD2|TRBJ2-1|16|TRBV10-3
CAISVGTSGSHNEQFF
TGTGCCATCAGTGTCGGGACTAGCGGGAGCCACAATGAGCAGTTCTTC
>.|TRBD2|TRBJ2-1|15|TRBV5-3
CARSLGLAGGSEQFF
TGTGCCAGAAGCTTGGGACTAGCGGGAGGCAGCGAGCAGTTCTTC
>.|TRBD2|TRBJ2-7|13|TRBV7-2
CASSRRLAGEQYF
TGTGCCAGCAGCCGTCGACTAGCTGGCGAGCAGTACTTC
>.|TRBD1|TRBJ2-7|15|TRBV28
CASSPHRQGNHEQYF
TGTGCCAGCAGTCCCCATCGACAGGGGAACCACGAGCAGTACTTC
>once|.|TRBJ2-3|15|TRBV6-6
CASSYPGGGTDTQYF
TGTGCCAGCAGTTACCCGGGGGGCGGCACAGATACGCAGTATTTT
>.|TRBD2|TRBJ2-5|15|TRBV5-6
CASSYERGPKETQYF
TGTGCCAGCAGCTACGAGCGGGGGCCAAAAGAGACCCAGTACTTC
>.|.|TRBJ2-1|13|TRBV7-8
CASSWDTGNEQFF
TGTGCCAGCAGCTGGGACACGGGAAATGAGCAGTTCTTC
>.|.|TRBJ2-6|18|TRBV7-9
CASSLVHEVPSGANVLTF
TGTGCCAGCAGCTTAGTACACGAGGTGCCCTCTGGGGCCAACGTCCTGACTTTC
>.|.|TRBJ1-2|13|TRBV6-5
CASRPQGIYGYTF
TGTGCCAGCAGGCCTCAGGGGATCTATGGCTACACCTTC
>.|TRBD2|TRBJ2-1|16|TRBV5-1
CASSSGLAGAYNEQFF
TGCGCCAGCAGCTCAGGACTAGCAGGAGCCTACAATGAGCAGTTCTTC
>.|TRBD1|TRBJ1-3|16|TRBV5-1
CASSLAAGGSGNTIYF
TGCGCCAGCAGCTTGGCTGCAGGGGGCTCTGGAAACACCATATATTTT
>.|.|TRBJ1-6|13|TRBV28
CASSLGGSSPLHF
TGTGCCAGCAGTTTAGGGGGGAGTTCACCCCTCCACTTT
>.|.|TRBJ1-2|14|TRBV6-5
CASSRGRGGYGYTF
TGTGCCAGCTCCCGAGGCAGGGGAGGGTATGGCTACACCTTC
>.|TRBD2|TRBJ2-1|19|TRBV7-6
CASSPVLVLAGALGNEQFF
TGTGCCAGCAGCCCTGTGCTAGTCCTAGCGGGGGCACTAGGTAATGAGCAGTTCTTC
>.|.|TRBJ1-2|13|TRBV12-3/TRBV12-4
CASSPSNSYGYTF
TGTGCCAGCAGCCCCTCAAACTCCTATGGCTACACCTTC
>.|TRBD1|TRBJ1-5|15|TRBV6-6
CASTRGTGPNQPQHF
TGTGCCAGCACCAGGGGGACAGGGCCCAATCAGCCCCAGCATTTT
>.|.|TRBJ2-7|17|TRBV7-2
CASSLRVSGVGSYEQYF
TGTGCCAGCAGCTTACGTGTTAGCGGAGTGGGCTCCTACGAGCAGTACTTC
>.|.|TRBJ2-1|14|TRBV9
CASSVTHQGHEQFF
TGTGCCAGCAGCGTAACACACCAGGGGCATGAGCAGTTCTTC
>.|.|TRBJ2-5|14|TRBV11-2
CASSLMGQEETQYF
TGTGCCAGCAGCTTAATGGGACAAGAAGAGACCCAGTACTTC
>.|TRBD1|TRBJ2-7|14|TRBV5-1
CASSVGTGPYEQYF
TGCGCCAGCAGCGTAGGGACAGGGCCCTACGAGCAGTACTTC
>once|.|TRBJ1-2|13|TRBV29-1
CSVDTRANYGYTF
TGCAGCGTAGACACCCGAGCTAACTATGGCTACACCTTC
>.|.|TRBJ1-3|15|TRBV4-3
CASSPTPGAGNTIYF
TGCGCCAGCAGCCCGACTCCAGGGGCCGGAAACACCATATATTTT
>.|TRBD1|TRBJ1-5|16|TRBV7-9
CASSSRTGEDNQPQHF
TGTGCCAGCAGCTCAAGGACAGGGGAAGACAATCAGCCCCAGCATTTT
>.|.|TRBJ2-5|14|TRBV7-9
CASSPIQGLETQYF
TGTGCCAGCAGCCCCATACAGGGTCTGGAGACCCAGTACTTC
>.|TRBD2|TRBJ2-4|15|TRBV3-1/TRBV3-2
CASSTMGGVKNIQYF
TGTGCCAGCAGCACCATGGGGGGGGTCAAAAACATTCAGTACTTC
>.|.|TRBJ1-1|15|TRBV7-9
CASSFSQGMNTEAFF
TGTGCCAGCAGCTTCTCCCAGGGGATGAACACTGAAGCTTTCTTT
>.|.|TRBJ2-7|13|TRBV6-2/TRBV6-3
CASSFRVPYEQYF
TGTGCCAGCAGTTTCAGGGTCCCGTACGAGCAGTACTTC